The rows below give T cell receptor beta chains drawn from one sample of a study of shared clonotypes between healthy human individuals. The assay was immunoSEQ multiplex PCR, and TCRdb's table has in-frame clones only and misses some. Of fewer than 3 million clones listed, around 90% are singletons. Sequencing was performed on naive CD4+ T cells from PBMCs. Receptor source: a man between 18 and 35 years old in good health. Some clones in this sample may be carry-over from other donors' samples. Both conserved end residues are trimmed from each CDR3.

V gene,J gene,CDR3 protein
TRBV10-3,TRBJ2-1,AISEPRGPYNEQF
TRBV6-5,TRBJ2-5,ASSYGTSGSQETQY
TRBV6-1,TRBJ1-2,ASSPNYGYT
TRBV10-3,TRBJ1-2,AISESEVLLNYGYT
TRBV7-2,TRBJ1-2,ASSLDTNYGYT
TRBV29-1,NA,SVDAQKRSSGRPLGDEQY
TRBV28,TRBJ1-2,ASSPRTGAGGYGYT
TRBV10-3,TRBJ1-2,AISEPPLWTVRYGYT
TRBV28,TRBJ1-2,AIKHPRETDGYT
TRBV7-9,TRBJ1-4,ASSQTPGTGEKLF
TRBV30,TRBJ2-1,AWSISGNYNEQF
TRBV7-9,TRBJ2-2,ASSADRPGELF
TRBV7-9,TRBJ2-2,ASSVTGNTGELF
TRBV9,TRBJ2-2,ASSFYSTGELF
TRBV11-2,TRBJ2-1,ASSLSQGGPGQF
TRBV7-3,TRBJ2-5,ASSSNGQLGATQY
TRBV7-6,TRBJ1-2,ASSSEFSYT
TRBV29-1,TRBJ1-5,SVRQGNQPQH
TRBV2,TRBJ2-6,ASSEARISGANVLT
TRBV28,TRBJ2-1,ASSLGLAAYNEQF
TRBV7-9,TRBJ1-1,ASSLGVGLVGMNTEAF
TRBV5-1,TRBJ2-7,ASKRQGAGSKNYEQY
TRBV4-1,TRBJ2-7,ASSQDMGAPFEQY
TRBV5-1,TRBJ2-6,ASSLDIVTGANVLT
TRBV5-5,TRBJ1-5,ASSPRFPGVNQPQH
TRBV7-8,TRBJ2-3,ASSFDKDTQY
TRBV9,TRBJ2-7,ASSASGTSGNREQY
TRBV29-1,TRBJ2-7,SVGFSDYEQY
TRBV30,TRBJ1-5,ACSPWYRGGNQPQH
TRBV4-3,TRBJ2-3,ASSQDWGGGRADTQY
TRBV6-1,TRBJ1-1,ASRGQGELNTEAF
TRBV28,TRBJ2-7,ASSLEGVSSYEQY
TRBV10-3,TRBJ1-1,AISESEGGRGTEAF
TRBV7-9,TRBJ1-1,ASSLQTDTEAF
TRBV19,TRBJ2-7,ASSLNDREAYEQY
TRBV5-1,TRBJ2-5,ASSPTMGGETQY
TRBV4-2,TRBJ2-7,ASSQGIWGPSYEQY
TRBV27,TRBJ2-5,ASSLSRYQETQY
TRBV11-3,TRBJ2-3,ASSLGSRGTDTQY
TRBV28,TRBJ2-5,ASSFGLAGAETQY
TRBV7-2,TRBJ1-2,ASSLQGNGYT